This T cell receptor (beta chain) was recovered during a study of hypomethylating agent response in myelodysplastic syndrome. Each sample had roughly 0.4 ug DNA, as two 200 ng replicates, at survey resolution. TCRdb keeps only in-frame clones here, not all; method: immunoSEQ multiplex PCR. Here the sample spans 1,500 to 2,000 clones, around nine tenths being singletons. The CDR3 runs 13 residues. CDR1 SNHLY and CDR2 FYNNEI come from the germline V gene. V gave up 7 bases and J gave up 11 bases, with 15 bases separating them. The TCR comes from a human donor with myelodysplastic syndrome. The chain has TRBV2 and TRBJ1-6; D perhaps matches TRBD1 (6 bases). Material: bone marrow, obtained before or after starting hypomethylating agent treatment for myelodysplastic syndrome (not recorded which). This chain's CDR3 is CASMGTRGTPLHF. The CDR3 DNA reads TGTGCCAGCATGGGGACACGCGGGACACCCCTCCACTTT.